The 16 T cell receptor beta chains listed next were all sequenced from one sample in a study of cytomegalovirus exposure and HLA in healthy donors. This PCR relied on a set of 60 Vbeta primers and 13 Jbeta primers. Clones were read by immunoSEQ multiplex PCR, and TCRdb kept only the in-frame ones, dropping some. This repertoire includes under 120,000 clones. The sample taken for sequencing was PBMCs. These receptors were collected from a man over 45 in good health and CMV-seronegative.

The CDR3 DNA follows: TGTGCCAGCAGCTTAGGGTCTAGCGGGTACTACGAGCAGTACTTC. This encodes CASSLGSSGYYEQYF. The chain couples TRBV11-2 to TRBJ2-7; 8 bases match TRBD2. Germline loops: CDR1 SGHAT, CDR2 FQNNGV. The CDR3 runs 15 residues. The trim removed 1 base at V and 3 bases at J, leaving 5 bases unmatched.

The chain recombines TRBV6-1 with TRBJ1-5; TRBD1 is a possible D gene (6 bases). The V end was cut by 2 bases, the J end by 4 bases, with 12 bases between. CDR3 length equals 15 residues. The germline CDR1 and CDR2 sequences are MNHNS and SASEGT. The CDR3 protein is CASSESKGVNQPQHF. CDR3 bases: TGTGCCAGCAGTGAATCAAAGGGGGTTAATCAGCCCCAGCATTTT.

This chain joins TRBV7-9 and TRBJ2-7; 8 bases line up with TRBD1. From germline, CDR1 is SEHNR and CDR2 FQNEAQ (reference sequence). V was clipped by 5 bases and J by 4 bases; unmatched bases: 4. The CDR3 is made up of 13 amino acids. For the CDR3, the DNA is TGTGCCAGCAGCCCAGGGGGCGCGTACGAGCAGTACTTC. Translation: CASSPGGAYEQYF.

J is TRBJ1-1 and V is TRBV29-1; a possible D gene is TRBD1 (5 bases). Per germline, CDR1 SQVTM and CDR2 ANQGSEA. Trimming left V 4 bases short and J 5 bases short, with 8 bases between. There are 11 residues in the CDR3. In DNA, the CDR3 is TGCAGCGTTGCAGGGAGGACTGAAGCTTTCTTT. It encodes CSVAGRTEAFF.

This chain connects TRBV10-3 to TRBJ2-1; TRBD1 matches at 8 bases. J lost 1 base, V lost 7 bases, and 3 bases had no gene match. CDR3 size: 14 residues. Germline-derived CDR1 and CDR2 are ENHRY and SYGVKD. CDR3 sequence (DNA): TGTGCCATCACCGACAGGGGATCCTACAATGAGCAGTTCTTC. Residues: CAITDRGSYNEQFF.

The CDR3 DNA sequence: TGTGCCAGCACTGCGTACCAAGAGACCCAGTACTTC. This codes for CASTAYQETQYF. The rearrangement joins TRBV2 to TRBJ2-5, with D unresolved. Germline V gives CDR1 SNHLY, CDR2 FYNNEI. CDR3 size: 12 residues. V was clipped by 7 bases and J by 0 bases, with 6 bases between them.

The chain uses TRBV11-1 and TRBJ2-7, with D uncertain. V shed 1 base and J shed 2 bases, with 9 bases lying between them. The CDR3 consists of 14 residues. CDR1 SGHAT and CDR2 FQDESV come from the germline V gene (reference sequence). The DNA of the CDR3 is TGTGCCAGCAGCTTAGTTGGAGAGGCCTACGAGCAGTACTTC. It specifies CASSLVGEAYEQYF.

DNA for the CDR3: TGCGCCAGCAGCAAGCCGGGACAGGGATACGAGCAGTACTTC. Translation gives CASSKPGQGYEQYF. The rearrangement links TRBV5-1 to TRBJ2-7; 9 nucleotides align to TRBD1. After removal of 4 bases from V and 4 bases from J, the junction contained 6 bases not matched to a gene. CDR3 length equals 14 residues. CDR1 is SGHRS, CDR2 YFSETQ, per germline. The full variable domain, rest sourced from reference TRBV5-1 and TRBJ2-7, is KAGVTQTPRYLIKTRGQQVTLSCSPISGHRSVSWYQQTPGQGLQFLFEYFSETQRNKGNFPGRFSGRQFSNSRSEMNVSTLELGDSALYLCASSKPGQGYEQYFGPGTRLTVT.

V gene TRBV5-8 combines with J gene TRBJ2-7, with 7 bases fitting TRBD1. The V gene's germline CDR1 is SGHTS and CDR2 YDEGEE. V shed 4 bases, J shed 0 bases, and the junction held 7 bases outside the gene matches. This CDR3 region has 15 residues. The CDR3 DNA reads TGTGCCAGCAGCGGGGGTGGGACAGTCTCCTACGAGCAGTACTTC. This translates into CASSGGGTVSYEQYF. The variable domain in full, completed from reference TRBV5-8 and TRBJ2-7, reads EAGVTQSPTHLIKTRGQQATLRCSPISGHTSVYWYQQALGLGLQFLLWYDEGEERNRGNFPPRFSGRQFPNYSSELNVNALELEDSALYLCASSGGGTVSYEQYFGPGTRLTVT.

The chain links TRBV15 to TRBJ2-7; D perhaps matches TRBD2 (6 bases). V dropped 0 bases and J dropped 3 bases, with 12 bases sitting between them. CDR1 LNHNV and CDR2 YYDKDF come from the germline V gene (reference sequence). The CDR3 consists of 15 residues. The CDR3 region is CATSRDHSGVYEQYF. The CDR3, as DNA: TGTGCCACCAGCAGAGATCACTCGGGGGTCTACGAGCAGTACTTC.

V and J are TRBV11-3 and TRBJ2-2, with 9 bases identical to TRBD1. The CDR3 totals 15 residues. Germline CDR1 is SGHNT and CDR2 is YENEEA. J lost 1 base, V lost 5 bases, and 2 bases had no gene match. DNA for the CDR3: TGTGCCAGCAGCGCGGGACAGGGGAACACCGGGGAGCTGTTTTTT. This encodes CASSAGQGNTGELFF.

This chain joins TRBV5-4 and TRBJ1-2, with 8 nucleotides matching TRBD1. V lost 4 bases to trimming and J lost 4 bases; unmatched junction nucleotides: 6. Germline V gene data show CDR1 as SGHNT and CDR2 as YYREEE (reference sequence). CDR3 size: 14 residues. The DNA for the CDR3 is TGTGCCAGCAGCCCACAGGGGGAGGGCTATGGCTACACCTTC. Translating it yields CASSPQGEGYGYTF.

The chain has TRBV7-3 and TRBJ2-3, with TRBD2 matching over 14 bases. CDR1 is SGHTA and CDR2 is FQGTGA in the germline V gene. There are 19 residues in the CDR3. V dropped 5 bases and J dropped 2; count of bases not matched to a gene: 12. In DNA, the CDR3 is TGTGCCAGCAGCCCCACAGGGACTAGCGGGAGATCGCACACAGATACGCAGTATTTT. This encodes CASSPTGTSGRSHTDTQYF.

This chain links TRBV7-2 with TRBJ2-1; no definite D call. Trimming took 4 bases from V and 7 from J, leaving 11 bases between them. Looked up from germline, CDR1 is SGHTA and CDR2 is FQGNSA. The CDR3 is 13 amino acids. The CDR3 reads CASSSLVRNEQFF. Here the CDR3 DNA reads TGTGCCAGCAGCTCCCTCGTGCGTAATGAGCAGTTCTTC.

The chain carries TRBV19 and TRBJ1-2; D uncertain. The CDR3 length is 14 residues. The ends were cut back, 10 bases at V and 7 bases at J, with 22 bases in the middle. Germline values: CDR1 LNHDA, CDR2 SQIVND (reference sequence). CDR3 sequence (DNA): TGTGCCACTAACAACCCGGGAATCTATCTTGGCTACACCTTC. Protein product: CATNNPGIYLGYTF.

This CDR3 is CASSISTASGNTIYF. CDR3 in DNA: TGTGCCAGTAGTATCTCGACTGCGTCTGGAAACACCATATATTTT. The chain links TRBV19 to TRBJ1-3; D gene unclear. Trimming took off 3 bases at V and 1 base at J, with 10 bases between the two ends. CDR3 size: 15 residues. In germline, CDR1 is LNHDA, CDR2 SQIVND (reference sequence). Combining the CDR3 with reference TRBV19 and TRBJ1-3 gives the whole variable domain DGGITQSPKYLFRKEGQNVTLSCEQNLNHDAMYWYRQDPGQGLRLIYYSQIVNDFQKGDIAEGYSVSREKKESFPLTVTSAQKNPTAFYLCASSISTASGNTIYFGEGSWLTVV.